Sequencing of this T cell receptor (beta chain) was carried out in a study of blood T cell repertoires in COVID-19. Study-wide background: Acute and convalescent COVID-19 samples came from the United States, Italy and Spain.

Study members were between about 18 and 100 years old and lived in 25 or so US regions. Donors were grouped by their self-reported clinical history. Exposed enrollees encountered a COVID-19 case at some point within 2 weeks before study entry. Germline loops: CDR1 KGHSH, CDR2 LQKENI. The CDR3 covers 14 residues. The ends lost 6 bases at V and 9 bases at J; junction bases unmatched: 10. Sequenced by immunoSEQ multiplex PCR; TCRdb stores in-frame clones only, minus some. The repertoire holds roughly 250,000 clones, with 80% to 90% as singletons. The rearrangement uses TRBV18 and TRBJ2-1; 8 nucleotides match TRBD2. The sample consisted of PBMCs or T cells enriched from blood (not recorded which). This sequence originates from a man aged 50 or older who had been exposed to COVID-19. CDR3 DNA sequence: TGTGCCAGCTCCCAAGGGGGACTAGTTTTTGAGCAGTTCTTC. Residues: CASSQGGLVFEQFF. The complete variable domain, with remaining parts taken from reference TRBV18 and TRBJ2-1, reads NAGVMQNPRHLVRRRGQEARLRCSPMKGHSHVYWYRQLPEEGLKFMVYLQKENIIDESGMPKERFSAEFPKEGPSILRIQQVVRGDSAAYFCASSQGGLVFEQFFGPGTRLTVL.